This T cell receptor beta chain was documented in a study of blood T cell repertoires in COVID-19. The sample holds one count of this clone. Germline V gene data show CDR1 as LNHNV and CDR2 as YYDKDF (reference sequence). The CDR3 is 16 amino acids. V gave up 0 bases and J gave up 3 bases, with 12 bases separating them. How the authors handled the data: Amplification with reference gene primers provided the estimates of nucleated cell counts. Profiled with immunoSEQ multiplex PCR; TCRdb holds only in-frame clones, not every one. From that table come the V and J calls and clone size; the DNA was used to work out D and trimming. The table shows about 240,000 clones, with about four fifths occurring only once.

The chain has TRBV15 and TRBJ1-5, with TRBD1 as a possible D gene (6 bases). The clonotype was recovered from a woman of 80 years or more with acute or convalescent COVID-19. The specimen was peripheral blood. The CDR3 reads CATSRDRGTANQPQHF. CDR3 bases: TGTGCCACCAGCAGAGATAGGGGGACGGCCAATCAGCCCCAGCATTTT.